Following are 17 T cell receptor beta chains from one sample sequenced in a study of blood T cell repertoires in COVID-19. The data were produced by immunoSEQ multiplex PCR, yet TCRdb's version contains in-frame clones alone and is incomplete. The table has 120,000 or so clones, about 80% seen once; the top ten hold about 40%. The specimen sequenced was peripheral blood. Source of these receptors: a man aged 40-55 years with active or convalescent COVID-19.

This chain links TRBV28 with TRBJ2-3, with no clear D. Trimming pared 2 bases from V and 0 bases from J, leaving 6 bases between. The CDR3 has 14 residues. CDR1 MDHEN and CDR2 SYDVKM come from the germline V gene. Written as DNA, the CDR3 is TGTGCCAGCAGTTTACGCGGCAGCACAGATACGCAGTATTTT. It translates to CASSLRGSTDTQYF.

The rearrangement joins TRBV25-1 to TRBJ1-2; D perhaps matches TRBD1 (5 bases). The CDR3 is 15 amino acids. Per germline, CDR1 MGHDK and CDR2 SYGVNS. V dropped 1 base and J dropped 8 bases, with 17 bases sitting between them. The CDR3 here is CASSESKGRTSGYTF. CDR3 bases: TGTGCCAGCAGTGAATCGAAGGGGAGGACGTCAGGCTACACCTTC.

This clone was found once. The V and J genes are TRBV11-3 and TRBJ2-7, with 7 bases matching TRBD1. CDR3 size: 15 residues. Germline lookup yields CDR1 SGHNT and CDR2 YENEEA. V was clipped by 1 base and J by 0 bases; unmatched bases: 3. CDR3 residues: CASSLAGTASYEQYF. For the CDR3, the DNA is TGTGCCAGCAGCTTAGCTGGGACAGCCTCCTACGAGCAGTACTTC.

The chain links TRBV5-1 to TRBJ1-4, with TRBD1 as a possible D gene (5 bases). CDR3 length: 14 residues. Trimming took off 3 bases at V and 5 bases at J, with 11 bases between the two ends. Germline lookup yields CDR1 SGHRS and CDR2 YFSETQ. The CDR3 region is CASSSWGGNEKLFF. CDR3 DNA: TGCGCCAGCAGCTCCTGGGGGGGAAATGAAAAACTGTTTTTT.

The rearrangement uses TRBV5-4 and TRBJ2-1; D unclear. The CDR3 is 15 amino acids. Germline CDR1 is SGHNT and CDR2 is YYREEE (reference sequence). V lost 4 bases to trimming and J lost 0 bases, with 11 bases between them. DNA for the CDR3: TGTGCCAGCAGCACCGCCAGTCTCTCCTACAATGAGCAGTTCTTC. It specifies CASSTASLSYNEQFF.

The chain is built from TRBV5-4 and TRBJ2-1; D remains unclear. The germline V gene encodes CDR1 SGHNT and CDR2 YYREEE (reference sequence). CDR3 length: 14 amino acids. Trimming removed 0 bases at V and 6 bases at J, with 10 bases between. CDR3 DNA: TGTGCCAGCAGCTTGGGCTCCCTGCGCAATGAGCAGTTCTTC. It encodes CASSLGSLRNEQFF. Using reference TRBV5-4 and TRBJ2-1 for the parts outside the CDR3, the full variable domain is ETGVTQSPTHLIKTRGQQVTLRCSSQSGHNTVSWYQQALGQGPQFIFQYYREEENGRGNFPPRFSGLQFPNYSSELNVNALELDDSALYLCASSLGSLRNEQFFGPGTRLTVL.

The chain employs TRBV5-1 and TRBJ2-3; 8 nucleotides align to TRBD2. The junction had 12 bases not matched to a gene; V was cut back by 10 bases and J by 5 bases. The CDR3 length is 14 residues. Germline values: CDR1 SGHRS, CDR2 YFSETQ. The CDR3 here is CASMVAGLVDTQYF. The CDR3 DNA reads as TGCGCCTCCATGGTAGCGGGACTCGTAGATACGCAGTATTTT.

The chain combines TRBV4-2 with TRBJ2-2, with TRBD1 as a possible D gene (6 bases). Germline loops: CDR1 LGHNA, CDR2 YNFKEQ. Trimming cost V 0 bases and J 4 bases, with 9 bases left between them. This CDR3 contains 15 residues. CDR3 sequence: CASSQDMGATGELFF. The DNA of the CDR3 is TGTGCCAGCAGCCAAGATATGGGGGCCACCGGGGAGCTGTTTTTT.

This clone has only a few counts. The genes are TRBV6-6 and TRBJ1-2; D is unclear. The germline V and J ends were trimmed by 4 bases and 5 bases, with 11 bases remaining between them. This CDR3 contains 13 residues. The germline gives CDR1 MNHNY, CDR2 SVGAGI (reference sequence). CDR3 region: CASSSGPGYGYTF. The CDR3 coding sequence is TGTGCCAGCAGTTCGGGTCCGGGGTATGGCTACACCTTC.

This sequence joins TRBV4-2 and TRBJ1-2; 7 positions agree with TRBD1. V trimming: 2 bases; J trimming: 4 bases; junction bases outside the gene matches: 7. Looked up from germline, CDR1 is LGHNA and CDR2 is YNFKEQ. CDR3 length equals 15 residues. CDR3 protein: CASSQSTGALYGYTF. The DNA of the CDR3 is TGTGCCAGCAGCCAATCAACAGGGGCCCTCTATGGCTACACCTTC.

This sequence joins TRBV3-1 (or the pseudogene TRBV3-2) and TRBJ2-7, with 12 bases that match TRBD2. CDR1 is LGHDT, CDR2 YNNKEL, per germline (reference sequence). The CDR3 contains 17 residues. The J segment lost 4 bases and the V segment lost 2 bases, leaving 9 bases of the junction unmatched. CDR3 DNA sequence: TGTGCCAGCAGCCAACCTCGGACTAGCGGGAAGGGTTACGAGCAGTACTTC. This encodes CASSQPRTSGKGYEQYF.

The chain carries TRBV4-2 and TRBJ2-3; the match to TRBD1 covers 9 bases. The CDR3 extends over 17 amino acids. V gave up 4 bases and J gave up 5 bases; unmatched junction bases: 13. Germline V gene sequence: CDR1 LGHNA, CDR2 YNFKEQ. The CDR3 spells CASSPAQGALGRDTQYF. The DNA for the CDR3 is TGTGCCAGCAGCCCAGCACAGGGGGCGCTGGGAAGAGATACGCAGTATTTT.

This clone was counted between two and nine times. The chain is built from TRBV19 and TRBJ2-1; TRBD1 matches 7 bases. Per germline, CDR1 LNHDA and CDR2 SQIVND (reference sequence). The CDR3 consists of 14 residues. Trimming at V came to 9 bases and at J to 3 bases, leaving 8 bases not matched to a gene. In DNA, the CDR3 is TGTGCCAGCTGGGACAGCTCTATCTACAATGAGCAGTTCTTC. Amino acid sequence: CASWDSSIYNEQFF.

V is TRBV28 and J is TRBJ1-6; 10 positions agree with TRBD1. The V segment lost 3 bases and the J segment 7 bases; nucleotides outside the gene matches: 12. The CDR3 consists of 18 residues. Germline V gene sequence: CDR1 MDHEN, CDR2 SYDVKM. The CDR3 protein is CASSFPRGQGTFNSPLHF. In DNA, the CDR3 is TGTGCCAGCAGTTTCCCGCGGGGACAGGGGACTTTCAATTCACCCCTCCACTTT.

The chain joins TRBV30 to TRBJ2-7; D ambiguous. The CDR3 sequence is 12 residues long. Trimming removed 0 bases at V and 2 bases at J, with 5 bases between. Germline lookup yields CDR1 GTSNPN and CDR2 SVGIG (reference sequence). DNA for the CDR3: TGTGCCTGGAGTGTAGCCACCTACGAGCAGTACTTC. It specifies CAWSVATYEQYF.

The V call is TRBV2, the J call TRBJ2-1; a possible D gene is TRBD2 (6 bases). Germline V gene lookup returns CDR1 SNHLY and CDR2 FYNNEI. Trimming removed 3 bases from V and 6 bases from J, with 12 bases in between. The CDR3 is 14 residues long. CDR3 loop: CASSDLVGGNEQFF. CDR3 nucleotides: TGTGCCAGCAGTGATCTCGTGGGGGGCAATGAGCAGTTCTTC.

This clone was observed once. The rearrangement joins TRBV5-1 to TRBJ2-1; 10 bases are a match to TRBD2. The germline gives CDR1 SGHRS, CDR2 YFSETQ. J lost 7 bases, V lost 4 bases, and 8 bases had no gene match. The CDR3 loop spans 15 amino acids. CDR3 bases: TGCGCCAGCAGCCCGGGACTAGCGCACAAAAATGAGCAGTTCTTC. Amino acids: CASSPGLAHKNEQFF.